This record concerns one T cell receptor beta chain sequence. Its antigen is unidentified. The source of the sample is a study of PD-1 blockade in classical Hodgkin lymphoma. Whole-study findings and limits: Whatever underlies the repertoire differences (possibly disease activity or prior therapy) remains undefined. Among the patients, those starting nivolumab under 1 year after ASCT were excluded. Newly diagnosed patients were said to have less baseline TCR diversity than healthy donors did.

Time point noted: cycle 4 day 1 (C4D1), after about 6 weeks of nivolumab. Every one of the patients relapsed after autologous stem cell transplantation (brentuximab vedotin exposure was variable). Assay used: immunoSEQ multiplex PCR; TCRdb lists only in-frame clones, some missing. The data contain nearly 20,000 clones, less than 85% of them singletons. CDR3 length: 15 residues. CDR1 and CDR2 from the germline V gene are MGHRA and YSYEKL. Deletions cut 4 bases from V and 0 bases from J, with 13 bases between. This material consisted of peripheral blood mononuclear cells (PBMCs), taken before the fourth cycle of nivolumab. The J gene is TRBJ2-7, the V gene TRBV4-1, with D maybe TRBD1 (6 bases). This TCR derives from a human donor with classical Hodgkin lymphoma. CDR3 coding DNA: TGCGCCAGCAGCCCTAATGGACAGACCTCCTACGAGCAGTACTTC. Its translation: CASSPNGQTSYEQYF.